This TCR beta chain was observed in a study of Ad26.COV2.S vaccination and SARS-CoV-2 variants. Study summary: Enrollment placed the donor in the COV1001 Ad26.COV2.S trial arm.

Specified treatment: 15 to 20 received Ad26.COV2.S at low or high dose, single or two shots; 5 received placebo; per-sample allocation not given. Collection of samples fell on day 63 after the first vaccine or placebo injection. At a Boston site, the person donating was an adult of 18-55 years. General study findings and limits: Breadth measured for non-spike TCRs was similar across vaccine and placebo recipients. Reports say spike-specific CD8+ and CD4+ T cell responses covered substantial breadth after vaccination.

The repertoire was sequenced with immunoSEQ multiplex PCR; TCRdb's copy has only in-frame clones and lacks some. This sample has about 350,000 clones, with about nine tenths found just once. This clone showed up just a few times. Its target is not known. The CDR3 contains 15 residues. CDR1 and CDR2 (germline): SGHTA, FQGTGA. V lost 5 bases, J lost 3 bases, and 9 bases stayed unmatched. The rearrangement joins TRBV7-3 to TRBJ1-2; 7 positions agree with TRBD1. Sequencing used peripheral blood, obtained in a trial of Ad26.COV2.S vaccine versus placebo. This receptor was identified in a person aged 18-60 years who received the Ad26.COV2.S COVID-19 vaccine or a placebo. The CDR3 sequence: CASSGLQGRDYGYTF. CDR3 in DNA: TGTGCCAGCAGCGGGCTACAGGGGAGAGACTATGGCTACACCTTC.